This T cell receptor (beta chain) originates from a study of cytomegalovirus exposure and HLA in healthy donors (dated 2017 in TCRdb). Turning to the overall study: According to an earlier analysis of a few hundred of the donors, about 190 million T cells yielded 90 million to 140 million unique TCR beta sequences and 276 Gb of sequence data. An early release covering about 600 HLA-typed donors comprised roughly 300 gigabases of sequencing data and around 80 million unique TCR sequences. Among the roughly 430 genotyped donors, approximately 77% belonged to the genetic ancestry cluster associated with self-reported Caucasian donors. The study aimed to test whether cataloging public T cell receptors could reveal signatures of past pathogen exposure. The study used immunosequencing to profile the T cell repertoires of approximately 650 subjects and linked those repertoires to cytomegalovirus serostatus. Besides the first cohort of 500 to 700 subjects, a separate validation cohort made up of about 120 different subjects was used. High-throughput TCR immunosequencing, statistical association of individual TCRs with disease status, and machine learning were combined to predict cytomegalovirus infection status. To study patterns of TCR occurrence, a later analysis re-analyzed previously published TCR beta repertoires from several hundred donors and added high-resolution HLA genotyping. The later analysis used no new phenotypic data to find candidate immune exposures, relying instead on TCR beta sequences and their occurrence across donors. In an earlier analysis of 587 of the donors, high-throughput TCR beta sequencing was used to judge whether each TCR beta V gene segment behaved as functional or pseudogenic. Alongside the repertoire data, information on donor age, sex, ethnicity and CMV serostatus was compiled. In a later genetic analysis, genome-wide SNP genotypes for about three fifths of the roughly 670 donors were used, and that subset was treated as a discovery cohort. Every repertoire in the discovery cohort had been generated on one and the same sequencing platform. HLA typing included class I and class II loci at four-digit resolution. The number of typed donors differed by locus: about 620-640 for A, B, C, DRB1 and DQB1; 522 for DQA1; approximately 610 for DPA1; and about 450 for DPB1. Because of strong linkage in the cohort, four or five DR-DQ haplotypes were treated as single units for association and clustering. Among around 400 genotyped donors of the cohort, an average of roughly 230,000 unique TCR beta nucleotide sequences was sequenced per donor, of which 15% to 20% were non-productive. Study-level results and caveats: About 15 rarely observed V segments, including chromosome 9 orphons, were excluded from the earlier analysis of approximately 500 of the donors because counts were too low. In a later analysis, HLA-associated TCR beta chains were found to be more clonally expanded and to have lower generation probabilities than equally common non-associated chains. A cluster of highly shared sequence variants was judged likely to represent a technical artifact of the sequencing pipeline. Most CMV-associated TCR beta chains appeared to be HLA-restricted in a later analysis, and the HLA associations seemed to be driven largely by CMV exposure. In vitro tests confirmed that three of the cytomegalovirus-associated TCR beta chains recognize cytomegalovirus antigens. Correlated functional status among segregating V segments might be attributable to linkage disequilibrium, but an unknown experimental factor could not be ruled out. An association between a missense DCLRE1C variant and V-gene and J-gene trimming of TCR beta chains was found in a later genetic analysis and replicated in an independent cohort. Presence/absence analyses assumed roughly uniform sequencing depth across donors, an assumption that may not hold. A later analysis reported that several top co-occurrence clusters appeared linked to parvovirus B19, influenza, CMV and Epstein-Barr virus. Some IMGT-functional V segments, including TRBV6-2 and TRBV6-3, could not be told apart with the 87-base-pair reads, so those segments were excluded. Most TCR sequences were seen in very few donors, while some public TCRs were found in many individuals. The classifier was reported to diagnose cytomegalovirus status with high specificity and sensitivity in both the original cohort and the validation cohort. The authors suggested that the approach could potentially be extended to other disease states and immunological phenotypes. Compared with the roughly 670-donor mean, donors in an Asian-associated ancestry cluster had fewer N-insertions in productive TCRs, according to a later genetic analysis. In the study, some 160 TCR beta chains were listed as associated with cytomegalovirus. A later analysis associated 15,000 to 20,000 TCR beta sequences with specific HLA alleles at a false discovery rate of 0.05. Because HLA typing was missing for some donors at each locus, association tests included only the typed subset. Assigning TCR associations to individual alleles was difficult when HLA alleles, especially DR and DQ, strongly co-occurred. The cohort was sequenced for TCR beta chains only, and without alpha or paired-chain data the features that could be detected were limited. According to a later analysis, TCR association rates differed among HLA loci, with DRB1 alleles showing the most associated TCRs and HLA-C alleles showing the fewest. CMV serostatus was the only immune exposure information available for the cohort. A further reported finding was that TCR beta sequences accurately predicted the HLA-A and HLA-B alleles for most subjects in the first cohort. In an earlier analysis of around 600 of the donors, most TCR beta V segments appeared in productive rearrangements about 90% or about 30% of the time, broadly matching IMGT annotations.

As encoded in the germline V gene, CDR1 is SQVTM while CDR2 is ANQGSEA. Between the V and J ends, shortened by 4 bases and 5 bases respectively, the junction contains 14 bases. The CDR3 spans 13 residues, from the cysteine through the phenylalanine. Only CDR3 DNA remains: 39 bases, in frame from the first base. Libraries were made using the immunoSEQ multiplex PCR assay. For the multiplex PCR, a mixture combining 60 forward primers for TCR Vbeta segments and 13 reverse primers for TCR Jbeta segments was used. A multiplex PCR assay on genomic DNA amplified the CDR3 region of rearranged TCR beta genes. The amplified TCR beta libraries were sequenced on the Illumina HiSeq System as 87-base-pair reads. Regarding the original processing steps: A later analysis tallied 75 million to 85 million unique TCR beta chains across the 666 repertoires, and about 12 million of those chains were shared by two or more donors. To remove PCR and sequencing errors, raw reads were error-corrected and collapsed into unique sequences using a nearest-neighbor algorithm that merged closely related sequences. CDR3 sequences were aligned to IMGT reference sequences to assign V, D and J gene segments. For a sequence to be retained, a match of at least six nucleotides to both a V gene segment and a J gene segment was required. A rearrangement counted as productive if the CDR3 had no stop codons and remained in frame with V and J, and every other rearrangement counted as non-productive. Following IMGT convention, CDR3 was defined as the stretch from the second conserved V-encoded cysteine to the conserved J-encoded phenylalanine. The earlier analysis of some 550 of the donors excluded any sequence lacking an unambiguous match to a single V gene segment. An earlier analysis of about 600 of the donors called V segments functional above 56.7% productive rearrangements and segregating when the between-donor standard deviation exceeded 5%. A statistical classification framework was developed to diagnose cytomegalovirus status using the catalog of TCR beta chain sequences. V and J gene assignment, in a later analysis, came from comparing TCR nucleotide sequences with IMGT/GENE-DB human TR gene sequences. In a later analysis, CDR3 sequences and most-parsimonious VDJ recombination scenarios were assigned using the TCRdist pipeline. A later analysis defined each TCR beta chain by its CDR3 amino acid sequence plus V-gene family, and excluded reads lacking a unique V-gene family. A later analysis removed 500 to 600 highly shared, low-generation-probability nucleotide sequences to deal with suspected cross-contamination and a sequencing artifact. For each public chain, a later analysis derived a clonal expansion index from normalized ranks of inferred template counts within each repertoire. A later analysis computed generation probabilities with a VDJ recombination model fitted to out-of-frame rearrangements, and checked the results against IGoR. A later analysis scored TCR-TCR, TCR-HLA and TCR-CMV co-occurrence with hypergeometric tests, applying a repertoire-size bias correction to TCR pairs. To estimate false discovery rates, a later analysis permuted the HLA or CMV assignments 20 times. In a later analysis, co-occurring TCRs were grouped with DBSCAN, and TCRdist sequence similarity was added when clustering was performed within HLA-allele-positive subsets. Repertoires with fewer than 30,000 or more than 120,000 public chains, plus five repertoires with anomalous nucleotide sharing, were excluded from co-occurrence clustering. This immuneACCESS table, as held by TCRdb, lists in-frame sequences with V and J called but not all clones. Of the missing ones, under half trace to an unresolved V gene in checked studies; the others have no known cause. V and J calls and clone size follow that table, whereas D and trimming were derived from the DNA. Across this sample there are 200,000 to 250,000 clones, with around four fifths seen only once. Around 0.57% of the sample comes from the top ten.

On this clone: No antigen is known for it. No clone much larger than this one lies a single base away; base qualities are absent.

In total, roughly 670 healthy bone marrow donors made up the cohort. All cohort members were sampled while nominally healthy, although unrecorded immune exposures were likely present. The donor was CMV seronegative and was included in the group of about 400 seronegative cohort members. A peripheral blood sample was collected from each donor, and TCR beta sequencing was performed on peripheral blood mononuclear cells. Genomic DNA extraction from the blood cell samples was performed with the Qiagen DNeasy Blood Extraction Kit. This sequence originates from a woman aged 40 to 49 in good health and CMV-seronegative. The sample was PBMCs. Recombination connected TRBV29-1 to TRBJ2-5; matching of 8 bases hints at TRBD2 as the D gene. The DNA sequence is TGCAGCGTTGGGACTAGCAGGGGGGAGACCCAGTACTTC. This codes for CSVGTSRGETQYF.